This TCR beta chain was found in a study of cytomegalovirus exposure and HLA in healthy donors. Across the study: An earlier analysis identified 120 million or so unique TCR beta sequences in 150 million to 200 million T cells. Membership in the Caucasian-associated ancestry cluster was found for around four fifths of approximately 400 genotyped donors. Study-wide findings and caveats: Productive rates of about 90% or about 30% were seen for most TCR beta V segments in an earlier analysis.

Germline V gene sequence: CDR1 SGHNT, CDR2 YYREEE (reference sequence). The CDR3 covers 12 residues. V was shortened by 1 base and J by 6 bases, with 5 bases between the two germline ends. Turning to this clone: Antigen: not known.

The study ran its PCR with 60 Vbeta and 13 Jbeta primers. The repertoire was sequenced with immunoSEQ multiplex PCR; TCRdb's copy has only in-frame clones and lacks some. The repertoire holds roughly 200,000 clones, with 80% to 90% as singletons. The sequencing input was PBMCs. J is TRBJ1-5 and V is TRBV5-4; no clear D. This receptor was obtained from a man aged 25 to 40 in good health and CMV-seronegative. As DNA, the CDR3 is TGTGCCAGCAGCTTGCGGGGTCAGCCCCAGCATTTT. Translation: CASSLRGQPQHF.